This T cell receptor beta chain derives from a study of identical twins. This clonotype turned up a few times. V lost 1 base, J lost 2 bases, and 9 bases lay in between. The CDR3 is made up of 15 amino acids. The germline gives CDR1 SGHAT, CDR2 FQNNGV. TCRdb called the 5' RACE reads again in MiXCR, with one record for every CDR3 protein. The sample holds roughly 770,000 distinct CDR3 sequences; 18% are singletons and the top ten take about 12%. This same sample was also part of a study on T cells expressing NK-cell markers. As that study records: Sorted T-cell subsets CD3+CD56+NKG2C+, CD3+CD56+NKG2C- and CD3+CD56-NKG2C+ were TCR beta-sequenced. Several of the donors carried dominant NKG2C+ clonotypes that took up roughly 1.0-8% of their CD8+ T cells. Where a few donors were concerned, these clonotypes also led the CD3+CD56-NKG2C+ fraction.

The source material was PBMCs. The chain has TRBV11-2 and TRBJ2-1; D is unresolved. The receptor was isolated from a woman aged 18-29 years in good health. The CDR3 DNA is TGTGCCAGCAGCTTAGGTCAGGCCACCTACAATGAGCAGTTCTTC. Amino acids: CASSLGQATYNEQFF.